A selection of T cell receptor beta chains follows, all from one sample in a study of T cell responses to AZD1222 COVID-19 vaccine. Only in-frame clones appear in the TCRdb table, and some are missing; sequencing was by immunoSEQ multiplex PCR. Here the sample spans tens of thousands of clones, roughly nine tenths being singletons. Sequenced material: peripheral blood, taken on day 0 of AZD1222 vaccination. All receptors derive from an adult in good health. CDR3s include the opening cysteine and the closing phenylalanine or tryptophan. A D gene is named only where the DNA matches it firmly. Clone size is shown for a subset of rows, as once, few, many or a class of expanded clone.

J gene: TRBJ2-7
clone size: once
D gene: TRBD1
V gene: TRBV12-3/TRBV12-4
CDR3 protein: CASRQGVNYEQYF
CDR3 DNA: TGTGCCAGCAGACAGGGGGTCAATTACGAGCAGTACTTC

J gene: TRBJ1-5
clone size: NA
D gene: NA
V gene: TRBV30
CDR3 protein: CAWSVGGIQPQHF
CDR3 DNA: TGTGCCTGGAGTGTTGGGGGGATTCAGCCCCAGCATTTT

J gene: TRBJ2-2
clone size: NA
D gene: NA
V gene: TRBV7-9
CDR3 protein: CASTKSVTNTGELFF
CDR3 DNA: TGTGCCAGCACCAAAAGTGTGACGAACACCGGGGAGCTGTTTTTT

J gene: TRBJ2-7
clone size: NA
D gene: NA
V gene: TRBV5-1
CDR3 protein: CASSRQESLDEQYF
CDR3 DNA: TGCGCCAGCAGCAGACAGGAGTCCCTAGACGAGCAGTACTTC

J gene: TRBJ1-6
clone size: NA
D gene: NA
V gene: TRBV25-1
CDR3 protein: CASSESGLLYNSPLHF
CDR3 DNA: TGTGCCAGCAGTGAATCGGGGCTGTTGTATAATTCACCCCTCCACTTT

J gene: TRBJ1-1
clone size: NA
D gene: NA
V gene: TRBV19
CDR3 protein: CASEYGGAFTEAFF
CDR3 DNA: TGTGCCAGCGAATACGGGGGAGCATTCACTGAAGCTTTCTTT

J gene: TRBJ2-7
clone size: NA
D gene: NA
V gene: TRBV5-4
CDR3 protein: CASSLDSGALVGEQYF
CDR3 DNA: TGTGCCAGCAGCTTGGATTCGGGGGCTCTGGTGGGCGAGCAGTACTTC

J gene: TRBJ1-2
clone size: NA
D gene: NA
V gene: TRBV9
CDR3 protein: CASSGQTGNYGYTF
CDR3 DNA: TGTGCCAGCAGCGGCCAGACAGGAAACTATGGCTACACCTTC

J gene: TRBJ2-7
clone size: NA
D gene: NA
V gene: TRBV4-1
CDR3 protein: CASSQDPGVYEQYF
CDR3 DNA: TGCGCCAGCAGCCAGGACCCAGGGGTCTACGAGCAGTACTTC

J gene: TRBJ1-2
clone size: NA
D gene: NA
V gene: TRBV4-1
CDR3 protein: CASSQEAATNYGYTF
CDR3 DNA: TGCGCCAGCAGCCAAGAGGCAGCTACTAACTATGGCTACACCTTC

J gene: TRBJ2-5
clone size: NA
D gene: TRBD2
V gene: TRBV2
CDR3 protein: CASSSQAGVKTQYF
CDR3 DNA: TGTGCCAGCAGTAGTCAAGCGGGGGTAAAGACCCAGTACTTC

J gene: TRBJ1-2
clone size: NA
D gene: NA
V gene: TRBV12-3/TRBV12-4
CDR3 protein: CASSLGVRQGYTF
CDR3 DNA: TGTGCCAGCAGTTTAGGGGTGAGGCAGGGCTACACCTTC

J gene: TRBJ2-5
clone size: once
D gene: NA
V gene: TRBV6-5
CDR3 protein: CASSRSRGAVETQYF
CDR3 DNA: TGTGCCAGCAGTCGGAGCAGGGGGGCGGTAGAGACCCAGTACTTC

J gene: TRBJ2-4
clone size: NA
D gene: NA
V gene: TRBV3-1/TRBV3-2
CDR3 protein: CASSQGSGKKNIQYF
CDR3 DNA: TGTGCCAGCAGCCAAGGATCGGGAAAAAAAAACATTCAGTACTTC

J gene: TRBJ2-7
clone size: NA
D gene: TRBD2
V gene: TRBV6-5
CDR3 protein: CASSYSGTRSHEQYF
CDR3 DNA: TGTGCCAGCAGTTACTCTGGGACTAGAAGTCACGAGCAGTACTTC

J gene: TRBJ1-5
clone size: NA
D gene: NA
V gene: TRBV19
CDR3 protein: CASSPPREISNQPQHF
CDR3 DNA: TGTGCCAGTAGTCCCCCCAGAGAGATCAGCAATCAGCCCCAGCATTTT

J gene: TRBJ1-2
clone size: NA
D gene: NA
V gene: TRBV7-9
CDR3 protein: CASSRQGNVKGGYTF
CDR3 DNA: TGTGCCAGCAGCCGCCAGGGAAACGTAAAAGGTGGCTACACCTTC

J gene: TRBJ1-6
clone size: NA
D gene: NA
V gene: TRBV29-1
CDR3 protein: CSVVWGSAGPLHF
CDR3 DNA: TGCAGCGTTGTTTGGGGGTCGGCCGGGCCCCTCCACTTT

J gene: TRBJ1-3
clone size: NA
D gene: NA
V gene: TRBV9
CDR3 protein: CASSVGVVAAEDTIYF
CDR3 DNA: TGTGCCAGCAGCGTAGGGGTTGTGGCTGCGGAGGACACCATATATTTT

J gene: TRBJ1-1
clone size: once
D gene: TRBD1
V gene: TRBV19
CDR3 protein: CASSIRGLVNTEAFF
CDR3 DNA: TGTGCCAGTAGTATTAGGGGGCTGGTGAACACTGAAGCTTTCTTT

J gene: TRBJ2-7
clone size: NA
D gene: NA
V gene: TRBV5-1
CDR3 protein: CASSLTTDYEQYF
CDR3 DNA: TGCGCCAGCAGCTTGACAACAGACTACGAGCAGTACTTC

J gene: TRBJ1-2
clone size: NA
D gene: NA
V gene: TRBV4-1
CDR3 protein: CASSRDQGGYGYTF
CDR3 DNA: TGCGCCAGCAGCCGAGACCAGGGTGGCTATGGCTACACCTTC

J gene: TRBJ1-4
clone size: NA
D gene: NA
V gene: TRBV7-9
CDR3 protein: CASSLPGATNEKLFF
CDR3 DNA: TGTGCCAGCAGCTTGCCGGGGGCAACTAATGAAAAACTGTTTTTT

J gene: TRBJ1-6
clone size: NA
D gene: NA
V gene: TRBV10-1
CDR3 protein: CASSAAGTGNSPLHF
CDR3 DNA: TGCGCCAGCAGTGCGGCCGGGACCGGTAATTCACCCCTCCACTTT

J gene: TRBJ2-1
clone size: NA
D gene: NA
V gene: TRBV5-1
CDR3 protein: CASSSGLEGLGEQFF
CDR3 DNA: TGCGCCAGCAGCTCCGGACTGGAGGGTCTCGGTGAGCAGTTCTTC

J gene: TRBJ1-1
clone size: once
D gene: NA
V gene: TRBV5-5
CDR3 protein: CASSPSPGVNTEAFF
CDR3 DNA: TGTGCCAGCAGCCCATCTCCCGGTGTGAACACTGAAGCTTTCTTT

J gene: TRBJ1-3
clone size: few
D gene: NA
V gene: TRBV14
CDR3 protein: CASSPLTAGNTIYF
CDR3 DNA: TGTGCCAGCAGCCCGCTTACGGCTGGAAACACCATATATTTT

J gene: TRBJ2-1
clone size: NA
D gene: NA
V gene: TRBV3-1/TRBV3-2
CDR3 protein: CASSRRGADEQFF
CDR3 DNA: TGTGCCAGCAGCCGCCGGGGAGCGGATGAGCAGTTCTTC

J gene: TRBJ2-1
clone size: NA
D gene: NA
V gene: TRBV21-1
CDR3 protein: CASRGLREVGPSNEQFF
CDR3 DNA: TGTGCCAGCAGGGGGCTCAGGGAGGTGGGCCCTTCCAATGAGCAGTTCTTC

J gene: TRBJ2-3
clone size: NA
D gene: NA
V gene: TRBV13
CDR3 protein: CASSQITDTQYF
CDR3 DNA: TGTGCCAGCAGCCAAATCACAGATACGCAGTATTTT

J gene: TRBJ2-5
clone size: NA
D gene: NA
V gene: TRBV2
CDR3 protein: CASREETQYF
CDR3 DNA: TGTGCCAGCAGGGAAGAGACCCAGTACTTC

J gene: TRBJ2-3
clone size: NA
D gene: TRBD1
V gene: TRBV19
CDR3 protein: CASSQGQKPDTQYF
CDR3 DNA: TGTGCCAGTAGCCAGGGACAGAAACCAGATACGCAGTATTTT

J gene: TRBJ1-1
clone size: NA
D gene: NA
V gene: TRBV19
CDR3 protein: CASRIRGRPEAFF
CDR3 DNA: TGTGCCAGTAGAATCAGGGGACGGCCTGAAGCTTTCTTT

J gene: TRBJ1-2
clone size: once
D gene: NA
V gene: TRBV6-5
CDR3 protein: CASKPSQAGGYTF
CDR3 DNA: TGTGCCAGCAAACCTAGCCAGGCGGGTGGCTACACCTTC

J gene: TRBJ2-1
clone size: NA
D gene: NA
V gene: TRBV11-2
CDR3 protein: CASSLDWGGEQFF
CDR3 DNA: TGTGCCAGCAGCTTAGATTGGGGAGGTGAGCAGTTCTTC

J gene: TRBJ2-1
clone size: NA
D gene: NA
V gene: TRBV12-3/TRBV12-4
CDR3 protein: CASTLNNEQFF
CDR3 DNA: TGTGCCAGCACCCTGAACAATGAGCAGTTCTTC

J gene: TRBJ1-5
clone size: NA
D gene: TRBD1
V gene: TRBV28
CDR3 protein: CASSSEGTGFNQPQHF
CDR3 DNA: TGTGCCAGCAGTTCCGAGGGGACAGGCTTCAATCAGCCCCAGCATTTT

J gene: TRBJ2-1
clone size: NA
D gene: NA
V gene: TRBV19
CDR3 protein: CASSTPFREEQFF
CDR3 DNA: TGTGCCAGTAGTACTCCTTTCAGGGAGGAGCAGTTCTTC

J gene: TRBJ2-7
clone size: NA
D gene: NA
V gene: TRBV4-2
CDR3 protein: CASSQDLWGSSYEQYF
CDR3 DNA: TGTGCCAGCAGCCAAGATCTGTGGGGGAGCTCCTACGAGCAGTACTTC

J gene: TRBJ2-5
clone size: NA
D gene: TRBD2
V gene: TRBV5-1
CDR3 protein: CASSSGTYKPETQYF
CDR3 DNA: TGCGCCAGCAGCAGCGGGACTTACAAGCCCGAGACCCAGTACTTC

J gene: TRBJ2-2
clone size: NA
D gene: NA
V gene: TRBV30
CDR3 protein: CASTQGPNTGELFF
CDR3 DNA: TGTGCCTCTACACAGGGCCCGAACACCGGGGAGCTGTTTTTT

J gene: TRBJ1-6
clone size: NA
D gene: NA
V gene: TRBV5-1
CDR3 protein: CASSPPSPQSSYNSPLHF
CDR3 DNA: TGCGCCAGCAGCCCCCCGTCGCCCCAGAGCTCCTATAATTCACCCCTCCACTTT

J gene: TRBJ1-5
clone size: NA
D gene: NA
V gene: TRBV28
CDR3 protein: CASIGGRINQPQHF
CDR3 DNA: TGTGCCAGCATCGGGGGCAGGATCAATCAGCCCCAGCATTTT

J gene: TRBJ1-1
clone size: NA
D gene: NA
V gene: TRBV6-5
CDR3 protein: CASSYVRGTNTEAFF
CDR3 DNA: TGTGCCAGCAGTTACGTTCGGGGAACCAACACTGAAGCTTTCTTT

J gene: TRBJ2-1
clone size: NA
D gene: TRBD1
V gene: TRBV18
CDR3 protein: CASSPPYGQGSNEQFF
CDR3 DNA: TGTGCCAGCTCACCACCGTATGGACAGGGTTCGAATGAGCAGTTCTTC

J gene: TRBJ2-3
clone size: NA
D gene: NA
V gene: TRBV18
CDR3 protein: CASSPQGSNTQYF
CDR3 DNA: TGTGCCAGCTCACCACAAGGTTCTAATACGCAGTATTTT

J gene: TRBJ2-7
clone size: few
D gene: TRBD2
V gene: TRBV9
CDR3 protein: CASSVGLAGGSYSYEQYF
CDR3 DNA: TGTGCCAGCAGCGTAGGGCTAGCGGGAGGGTCCTACTCCTACGAGCAGTACTTC

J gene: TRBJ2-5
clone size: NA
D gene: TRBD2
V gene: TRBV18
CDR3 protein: CASSGTSGAETQYF
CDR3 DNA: TGTGCCAGCTCCGGGACTAGCGGGGCAGAGACCCAGTACTTC

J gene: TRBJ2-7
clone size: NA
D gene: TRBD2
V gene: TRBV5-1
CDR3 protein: CASSPGTSDEQYF
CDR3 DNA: TGCGCCAGCAGCCCAGGGACTAGCGACGAGCAGTACTTC

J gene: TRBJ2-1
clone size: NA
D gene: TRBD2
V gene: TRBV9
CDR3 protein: CASSAAGTSGSTPRFF
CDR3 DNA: TGTGCCAGCAGCGCCGCCGGGACTAGCGGGTCCACCCCCCGGTTCTTC